This is a list of T cell receptor beta chains from one sample in a study of cytomegalovirus exposure and HLA in healthy donors. The data were produced by immunoSEQ multiplex PCR, yet TCRdb's version contains in-frame clones alone and is incomplete. Of some 190,000 clones listed, just under 75% are singletons. Sequenced material: PBMCs. The receptor source for this set is a man aged 25-40 years in good health and CMV-seropositive. Each CDR3 is given with its conserved first and last residue.

V gene	CDR3 protein
TRBV7-9	CASSRFLGSPTDTQYF
TRBV5-4	CASSTTGQETQYF
TRBV10-3	CATRRGGEQYF
TRBV10-3	CAISSGTDYGYTF
TRBV7-9	CASSLAMSRRGNEQFF
TRBV15	CATSRDRSYGYTF
TRBV9	CASSVATAGDPFF
TRBV10-3	CAISESGQGNYGYTF
TRBV6-5	CASSPGQADYGYTF
TRBV7-2	CASSWTPVGETQYF
TRBV5-6	CASSLVAGDDGETQYF
TRBV29-1	CSVRVTYEQYF
TRBV7-9	CASSSDSPGELFF
TRBV10-3	CAISPGQGQPTQYF
TRBV21-1	CASSGPLARSAFF
TRBV7-2	CASSLENSGSAGYTF
TRBV15	CATSRDRMDLMSLAGSYEQYF
TRBV6-5	CASTTGGRETQYF
TRBV4-1	CASSQSRTSRSYEQYF
TRBV21-1	CASSRATPGQGMYQETQYF
TRBV27	CASKAWASGTVSDTGELFF
TRBV6-1	CASSEGTARNTEAFF
TRBV27	CASSRGDRNTEAFF
TRBV2	CASSEWGTSGVNEQFF
TRBV11-2	CASSLRLYEQYF
TRBV4-2	CASSQGTGGNEKLFF
TRBV7-3	CASSSQGSDYEQYF
TRBV19	CASSISGGGGELFF
TRBV29-1	CSAAGISATNEKLFF
TRBV1	CTSSHSDRASYNEQFF
TRBV5-1	CASSARTGRSYEQYF
TRBV6-1	CASSGGTSSSYNEQFF
TRBV29-1	CSVCLLGAGDYEQYF
TRBV6-1	CASSDLTGSAYNEQFF
TRBV11-2	CASSFGGGAYEQYF
TRBV5-1	CASSLYYGTSYEQYF
TRBV5-1	CASSSTLSSGNTIYF
TRBV4-2	CASSQTPQGPYEQYF
TRBV10-2	CASSEGPYEQYF
TRBV5-6	CASSQGFEEKLFF
TRBV7-2	CASSLSITEAFF
TRBV30	CAWSGTGDYGYTF
TRBV7-3	CASSLTRPGELFF
TRBV9	CASSVGLAQTDTQYF
TRBV18	CASSLPRGQGGHGYTF
TRBV30	CAWSAGTGSYYNEQFF
TRBV2	CATMRTGTSTDTQYF
TRBV4-2	CASSQGQITTNEKLFF
TRBV27	CASRRPGQGLNEQFF
TRBV30	CAWSGGTSRNEQFF
TRBV9	CASSVGLASTDTQYF
TRBV28	CASSFISSYRTSNQPQHF
TRBV12-5	CASGLVRSGRAKVDEQFF
TRBV27	CASRRGTYGYTF
TRBV19	CASTQGGTREQFF
TRBV30	CAWSPRGAHEKLFF
TRBV28	CASRGVTVTGELFF
TRBV29-1	CNVEGLAGNEQFF
TRBV10-3	CAISESLQGGDTQYF